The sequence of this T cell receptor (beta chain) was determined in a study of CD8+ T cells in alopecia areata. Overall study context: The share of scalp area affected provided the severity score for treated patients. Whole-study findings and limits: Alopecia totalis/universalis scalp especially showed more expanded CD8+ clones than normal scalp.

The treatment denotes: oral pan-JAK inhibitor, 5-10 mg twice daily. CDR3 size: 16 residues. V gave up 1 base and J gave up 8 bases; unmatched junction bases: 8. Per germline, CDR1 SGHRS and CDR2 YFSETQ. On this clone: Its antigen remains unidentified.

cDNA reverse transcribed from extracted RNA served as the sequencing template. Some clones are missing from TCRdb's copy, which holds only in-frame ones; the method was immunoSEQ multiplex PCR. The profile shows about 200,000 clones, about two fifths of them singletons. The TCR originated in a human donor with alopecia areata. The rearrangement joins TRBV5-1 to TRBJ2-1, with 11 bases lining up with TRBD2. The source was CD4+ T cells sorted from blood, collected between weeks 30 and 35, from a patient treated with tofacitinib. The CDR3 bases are TGCGCCAGCAGCTTGTCCCCTAGCGGGAGGCATCATGAGCAGTTCTTC. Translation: CASSLSPSGRHHEQFF.